Listed below are T cell receptor beta chains from one sample, sequenced in a study of post-analysis software for immune sequencing data. TCRdb ran MiXCR on the PCR reads and lists one entry per CDR3 protein. The data hold hundreds of thousands of distinct CDR3 sequences, with around 27% observed a single time. What was sequenced was blood. The source of these receptors is a girl aged 10-17 years with multiple sclerosis. CDR3s include the opening cysteine and the closing phenylalanine or tryptophan. D genes are given only for firm matches. Not all rows give a size; the values are once, few, many and, for expanded clones, a class.

>TRBV29-1|NA|TRBJ2-5|NA
TGCAGCGGAGGTCCCGGGTCAGGAGAGACCCAGTACTTC
CSGGPGSGETQYF
>TRBV28|NA|TRBJ2-6|NA
TGTGCCAGCAGTTTTCATAGGGAGGGGGTTACTTCTGGGGCCAACGTCCTGACTTTC
CASSFHREGVTSGANVLTF
>TRBV7-8|TRBD1|TRBJ2-3|NA
TGTGCCAGCAGCTCCCCCAGGACAGGGGGTTCGAAGAGCAGTACAGATACGCAGTATTTT
CASSSPRTGGSKSSTDTQYF
>TRBV9|NA|TRBJ1-4|few
TGTGCCAGCAGCACGCGGGACACTGAAAAACTGTTTTTT
CASSTRDTEKLFF
>TRBV29-1|TRBD1|TRBJ2-5|many
TGCAGCGTCGGTAGGACAGGGAACAGAGAGACCCAGTACTTC
CSVGRTGNRETQYF
>TRBV12-3/TRBV12-4|NA|TRBJ2-5|few
TGTGCCAGCAGAGGGGAAACGGGATTTAATGAGCAGTACTTC
CASRGETGFNEQYF
>TRBV14|NA|TRBJ2-1|NA
TGTGCCAGCAGCCAAGATTGGCACGATGAGCAGTTCTTC
CASSQDWHDEQFF
>TRBV3-1|NA|TRBJ2-1|few
TGTGCCAGCAGCCCTACGAGGGTAGACAATGAGCAGTTCTTC
CASSPTRVDNEQFF
>TRBV7-2|NA|TRBJ1-2|many
TGTGCCAGCAGCTTAGATCCCGGTTTAAGCGGCTACACCTTC
CASSLDPGLSGYTF
>TRBV7-2|NA|TRBJ2-5|NA
TGTGCCAGCAGCTTAGTAGCTTTCCAAGAGACCCAGTACTTC
CASSLVAFQETQYF
>TRBV14|TRBD1|TRBJ2-1|NA
TGTGCCAGCAGCCAACACCAAACCGGGACAGGGTTGAACAATGAGCAGTTCTTC
CASSQHQTGTGLNNEQFF
>TRBV5-1|TRBD1|TRBJ2-3|NA
TGCGCCAGCAGCTGGACAGGGGGCGCGGGAGATAAGCAGTATTTT
CASSWTGGAGDKQYF
>TRBV7-6|NA|TRBJ1-4|few
TGTGCCAGCAGCTTAAAGGCCTTGGGTGAAAAACTGTTTTTT
CASSLKALGEKLFF
>TRBV9|NA|TRBJ2-4|few
TGTGCCAGCAGCTCGGGACGGATACTAGCCAAAAACATTCAGTACTTC
CASSSGRILAKNIQYF
>TRBV20-1|NA|TRBJ1-5|few
TGCAGTGCTGAATATAGCAATCAGCCCCAGCATTTT
CSAEYSNQPQHF
>TRBV6-5|NA|TRBJ1-3|NA
TGTGCCAGCAGACCTACAGGCAGCTCTGGAAACACCATATATTTT
CASRPTGSSGNTIYF
>TRBV29-1|NA|TRBJ2-3|NA
TGCAGCGTTAGAAGGACGGATAGCACAGATACGCAGTATTTT
CSVRRTDSTDTQYF
>TRBV10-3|TRBD1|TRBJ1-1|few
TGTGCCATCAGTGAGTCTTGGGACAGGACGAACACTGAAGCTTTCTTT
CAISESWDRTNTEAFF
>TRBV5-1|NA|TRBJ1-2|NA
TGCGCCAGCAGCAAGGCGGAATTATCTTATGGCTACACCTTC
CASSKAELSYGYTF
>TRBV3-1|NA|TRBJ1-2|NA
TGTGCCAGCAGCCAACCGGCAATTAACTATGGCTACACCTTC
CASSQPAINYGYTF
>TRBV27|TRBD2|TRBJ2-3|few
TGTGCCAGCAGTTTTCGCGGGGGGGATACGCAGTATTTT
CASSFRGGDTQYF
>TRBV5-1|NA|TRBJ2-5|few
TGCGCCAGCAGCCCCGCCGACGGACTGCCTCAAGAGACCCAGTACTTC
CASSPADGLPQETQYF
>TRBV6-6|TRBD1|TRBJ2-7|NA
TGTGCCAGCAGAAACGCTCGACAGGGGCAAGGGTACGAGCAGTACTTC
CASRNARQGQGYEQYF
>TRBV7-9|TRBD1|TRBJ2-7|many
TGTGCCAGCAGCTTCGGGACAGCCTCCTACGAGCAGTACTTC
CASSFGTASYEQYF
>TRBV24-1|NA|TRBJ2-1|NA
TGTGCCACCAGTGACTTGGTCAGTAGCTCCTACAATGAGCAGTTCTTC
CATSDLVSSSYNEQFF
>TRBV7-2|NA|TRBJ2-4|many
TGTGCCAGCAGCTTCATGACAGGTTCTTTGGGGGAGCAGTACTTC
CASSFMTGSLGEQYF
>TRBV28|NA|TRBJ2-1|few
TGTGCCAGCAACCTCACCCCGGGAACGACTAATGAGCAGTTCTTC
CASNLTPGTTNEQFF
>TRBV5-1|NA|TRBJ2-6|NA
TGCGCCAGCAGCTCCCCCCCGAGGGCCAACGTCCTGACTTTC
CASSSPPRANVLTF
>TRBV9|TRBD1|TRBJ2-7|once
TGTGCCAGCAGCGCGAGAGACAGGGGTCGCAATGAGCAGTACTTC
CASSARDRGRNEQYF
>TRBV5-1|TRBD1|TRBJ2-3|NA
TGCGCCAGCAGCTGGAGGACAGGGACTAGCACAGATACGCAGTATTTT
CASSWRTGTSTDTQYF
>TRBV4-2|TRBD1|TRBJ1-2|NA
TGTGCCAGCAGTCGACAGGGTGTCTATGGCTACACCTTC
CASSRQGVYGYTF
>TRBV9|TRBD2|TRBJ2-3|NA
TGTGCCAGCAGCGTAGGTCTAGCGGTTAGCACAGATACGCAGTATTTT
CASSVGLAVSTDTQYF
>TRBV6-2/TRBV6-3|NA|TRBJ2-2|NA
TGTGCCAGCCGGCTAGCGAAGCTGGCGGGGTACGGGGAGCTGTTTTTT
CASRLAKLAGYGELFF
>TRBV7-2|TRBD2|TRBJ2-3|few
TGTGCCAGCAGCTTTTCTAGCGGGAGCCCTAGCACAGATACGCAGTATTTT
CASSFSSGSPSTDTQYF
>TRBV20-1|NA|TRBJ1-4|NA
TGCAGTGCCCTAAGGAGGGGGGGAGAAAAACTGTTTTTT
CSALRRGGEKLFF
>TRBV10-3|NA|TRBJ2-7|NA
TGTGCCATCAGGGTTATCGGGGTTTCCTACGAGCAGTACTTC
CAIRVIGVSYEQYF
>TRBV7-2|NA|TRBJ2-1|many
TGTGCCAGCAGCTTAGGAGAAAGGCGTTTGGGAAGAAGGGTTAATGAGCAGTTCTTC
CASSLGERRLGRRVNEQFF
>TRBV5-4|NA|TRBJ2-4|NA
TGTGCCAGCAGCGCACGACAGGCTCCGGCCAAAAACATTCAGTACTTC
CASSARQAPAKNIQYF
>TRBV5-1|NA|TRBJ1-1|NA
TGCGCCAGCAGCTCGAGCTTGGGGGCTGAAGCTTTCTTT
CASSSSLGAEAFF
>TRBV12-3/TRBV12-4|NA|TRBJ1-2|NA
TGTGCCAGCAGTTTCGGAGGGTATGGCTACACCTTC
CASSFGGYGYTF
>TRBV27|NA|TRBJ1-2|NA
TGTGCCAGCAGTTTCCTCGGACGGCCCTATGGCTACACCTTC
CASSFLGRPYGYTF
>TRBV7-2|NA|TRBJ1-1|few
TGTGCCAGCAGCTTAGATTTCTTGGCCTCAGCTTTCTTT
CASSLDFLASAFF
>TRBV29-1|NA|TRBJ2-5|NA
TGCAGCGCCATAGGACGGAGACAAGAGACCCAGTACTTC
CSAIGRRQETQYF
>TRBV29-1|NA|TRBJ1-1|NA
TGCAGCTTTAACCCCCCGCAGGGAGGCACTGAAGCTTTCTTT
CSFNPPQGGTEAFF
>TRBV29-1|TRBD2|TRBJ2-7|NA
TGCAGCGTTGAGCTAGCGGGCTCCTACGAGCAGTACTTC
CSVELAGSYEQYF
>TRBV5-1|NA|TRBJ2-2|NA
TGCGCCAGCAGCTCCGTGGGGACACCCAACACCGGGGAGCTGTTTTTT
CASSSVGTPNTGELFF
>TRBV29-1|TRBD2|TRBJ2-1|NA
TGCAGCGTTGAGCGCGGGAGCGGGGAGCAGTTCTTC
CSVERGSGEQFF
>TRBV5-1|NA|TRBJ2-3|few
TGCGCCAGCAGCTTTGGGCTGCTACGCACAGATACGCAGTATTTT
CASSFGLLRTDTQYF
>TRBV27|NA|TRBJ1-1|NA
TGTGCCAGCAGTTCTAGCGACGTTTTCGCTGAAGCTTTCTTT
CASSSSDVFAEAFF
>TRBV6-5|NA|TRBJ1-4|few
TGTGCCAGCAGTTACTCCGGCCCCGCAACTAATGAAAAACTGTTTTTT
CASSYSGPATNEKLFF
>TRBV7-2|NA|TRBJ2-3|NA
TGTGCCAGCAGCCCCAGGGTAGGGGGGCCCAGGACAGATACGCAGTATTTT
CASSPRVGGPRTDTQYF
>TRBV3-1|NA|TRBJ2-3|once
TGTGCCAGCAGCCAAGAACAGGCCCTCACAGATACGCAGTATTTT
CASSQEQALTDTQYF
>TRBV5-1|NA|TRBJ2-1|NA
TGCGCCAGCAGCTTGGGTCTGGGCGGGGAGACCCAGTTCTTC
CASSLGLGGETQFF
>TRBV7-9|NA|TRBJ2-7|few
TGTGCCAGCAGCCTAAGTCTCGAGCAGTACTTC
CASSLSLEQYF
>TRBV24-1|NA|TRBJ2-5|many
TGTGCCACCGCAGGGATGTATCCGGAGACCCAGTACTTC
CATAGMYPETQYF
>TRBV7-6|TRBD2|TRBJ2-1|few
TGTGCCAGCAGCGCATCGGGGGGGGCTAGCGGGAGTGAGCAGTTCTTC
CASSASGGASGSEQFF
>TRBV6-5|NA|TRBJ2-7|few
TGTGCCAGCAGTTCGGGTCCTCCTCCCTACGAGCAGTACTTC
CASSSGPPPYEQYF
>TRBV3-1|TRBD2|TRBJ2-1|many
TGTGCCAGCACTCGACTAGCGGGAGGTGATGAGCAGTTCTTC
CASTRLAGGDEQFF
>TRBV4-2|TRBD2|TRBJ2-1|few
TGTGCCAGCAGCCCCCCGGGACTAGCGGGACGGGAGCAGTTCTTC
CASSPPGLAGREQFF
>TRBV29-1|TRBD2|TRBJ2-1|many
TGCAGCGTTGAAGATCGGGGGGATCCGTTCTTC
CSVEDRGDPFF